The present TCR beta chain was sequenced within a study of human T cells and chemical hapten exposure. Whole-study context: Alopecia areata, totalis or universalis affected patients, mainly female.

This clonotype turned up a few times. The CDR3 runs 15 residues. The germline V gene encodes CDR1 SQVTM and CDR2 ANQGSEA. Trimming removed 3 bases at V and 1 base at J, with 14 bases between. TCRdb reprocessed the RACE reads via MiXCR and lists one record per CDR3 protein. This sample has roughly 380,000 distinct CDR3 sequences, with 5% to 6.5% found just once. Stated time point: pre-sensitization, week 0. The treatment here: therapeutic diphenylcyclopropenone sensitization with weekly scalp DPC. The source is a woman aged 45-59 years with alopecia areata. Some clones in this sample may be carry-over from other donors' samples. The chain has TRBV29-1 and TRBJ2-3; D might be TRBD1 (5 bases). The specimen comprised whole blood, sampled in connection with sensitization to the hapten diphenylcyclopropenone (DPC). Here the CDR3 reads CSVDRYRSGTDTQYF. The CDR3, as DNA: TGCAGCGTTGATAGATACAGGTCCGGCACAGATACGCAGTATTTT.